This T cell receptor beta chain was captured by sequencing in a study of regulatory T cells in long-lasting Graves disease. Study-wide context: Persistent cases were those of Graves' disease that involved over 5 years of antithyroid drugs with positive TSH receptor antibodies. Study results and limitations: Persistent disease was associated with favored TRBV28 usage and with favored use of TRBJ1-2 and TRBJ2-5.

Germline CDR1 SGDLS, CDR2 YYNGEE. Trimming shortened V by 1 base and J by 6 bases, and 13 bases separated the two germline ends. This CDR3 spans 14 amino acids. Arm-PCR of CDR3 regions and iRepertoire HTBI primers were the basis on which TCR beta libraries were built. TCRdb independently ran MiXCR on the multiplex PCR reads; one entry per CDR3 protein. Among over 650,000 distinct CDR3 sequences listed, approximately 31% were seen once. Time point described: persistent/refractory GD, antithyroid drugs over 5 years with positive TRAb. From RNA extracted from PBMCs, the TCR library was made. In regard to this clonotype: Its antigen remains unknown.

This chain uses TRBV9 with TRBJ1-2, with TRBD1 as a possible D gene (5 bases). This receptor was identified in a female donor with Graves disease. The sample in question was peripheral blood mononuclear cells (PBMCs), obtained when the disease was refractory, from a patient treated with antithyroid drugs. The CDR3 nucleotides read TGTGCCAGCAGCGTACGCCAGGGAGGGGATGGCTACACCTTC. As protein: CASSVRQGGDGYTF.